This T cell receptor (beta chain) comes out of a study of neoadjuvant anti-PD-1 for oral cavity cancer. About the study: Before surgery, most patients got three to four biweekly 3 mg/kg nivolumab doses. Patients without progression got a fourth dose around day 43.

As for time point: after neoadjuvant nivolumab, at surgical resection. Stage II-IVA oral cavity squamous cell carcinoma was new and untreated by systemic or radiation therapy. Study-level results: PBMC Gini-index clonality exceeded responders' in non-responders post-nivolumab.

Points on this clone: Its antigen is not known.

CDR3 length equals 14 residues. Germline V lookup: CDR1 SGDLS, CDR2 YYNGEE. V was clipped by 0 bases and J by 5 bases, with 8 bases between them. Only in-frame clones appear in the TCRdb table, and some are missing; sequencing was by immunoSEQ multiplex PCR. The table has around 65,000 clones, 85% to 90% seen once; the top ten hold approximately 2.6%. The TCR was taken from a person aged 35-80 years with oral cavity squamous cell carcinoma. This chain connects TRBV9 to TRBJ1-4; D call uncertain. The sample was PBMCs, taken after nivolumab (anti-PD-1) treatment. The CDR3 region has the DNA TGTGCCAGCAGCGTAGGAGTACAAAATGAAAAACTGTTTTTT. This gives the protein CASSVGVQNEKLFF.